The 26 T cell receptor beta chains given below trace back to one sample, sequenced in a study of blood T cells in healthy people across ages. Alongside a J-beta primer mix, a sample-barcoded 5' primer served in a second PCR lasting about 6 to 11 cycles. TCRdb passed the 5' RACE reads through MiXCR, listing each CDR3 protein once. The table shows roughly 800,000 distinct CDR3 sequences, with roughly 25% occurring only once. These records were also assigned to another study, of T cells of mothers and their children.

The sample comprised blood. These receptors were collected from a boy younger than 18 in good health.

The chain joins TRBV28 to TRBJ1-1; no reliable D call. The germline CDR1 and CDR2 sequences are MDHEN and SYDVKM. Trimming stripped 6 bases from V and 8 bases from J, with 7 bases between. The CDR3 extends over 10 amino acids. DNA for the CDR3: TGTGCCAGCAGCATACAGGAAGCTTTCTTT. Its translation: CASSIQEAFF.

This rearrangement joins TRBV9 to TRBJ2-3; 9 nucleotides line up with TRBD2. Germline CDR1 and CDR2: SGDLS and YYNGEE. This CDR3 is built from 15 residues. V dropped 4 bases and J dropped 0; count of bases not matched to a gene: 3. CDR3: CASSIGTSSTDTQYF. The CDR3 DNA reads as TGTGCCAGCAGCATCGGGACTAGCAGCACAGATACGCAGTATTTT. Full variable domain (missing parts from reference TRBV9 and TRBJ2-3): DSGVTQTPKHLITATGQRVTLRCSPRSGDLSVYWYQQSLDQGLQFLIQYYNGEERAKGNILERFSAQQFPDLHSELNLSSLELGDSALYFCASSIGTSSTDTQYFGPGTRLTVL.

The table lists this clonotype with a count of one. It may be a read error: a sequence one base away is much more abundant. V is TRBV5-1 and J is TRBJ2-7; 9 bases line up with TRBD1. V lost 0 bases, J lost 6 bases, and 7 bases stayed unmatched. Germline-derived CDR1 and CDR2 are SGHRS and YFSETQ. This CDR3 is 15 amino acids long. The CDR3 sequence is CASSLDGTGPCEQYF. In nucleotides, the CDR3 is TGCGCCAGCAGCTTGGACGGGACAGGGCCCTGCGAGCAGTACTTC.

The chain combines TRBV12-3 or TRBV12-4 with TRBJ1-2, with TRBD1 identical over 7 bases. Trimming removed 7 bases from V and 0 bases from J; junction bases left unmatched: 5. This CDR3 is 14 amino acids long. Here the CDR3 DNA reads TGTGCCAGCACCCAGGGGGTTTCTAACTATGGCTACACCTTC. It encodes CASTQGVSNYGYTF.

V usage is TRBV19 and J usage is TRBJ1-1, with D perhaps matching TRBD1 (6 bases). Between the trimmed V and J ends, which lost 10 bases and 11 bases, there was a span of 20 bases. This CDR3 contains 12 residues. Looked up from germline, CDR1 is LNHDA and CDR2 is SQIVND (reference sequence). The CDR3 region has the DNA TGTGCCACGCCTCAAAACAGGGCTGTGGCTTTCTTT. Its translation is CATPQNRAVAFF. Using reference TRBV19 and TRBJ1-1 for the parts outside the CDR3, the full variable domain is DGGITQSPKYLFRKEGQNVTLSCEQNLNHDAMYWYRQDPGQGLRLIYYSQIVNDFQKGDIAEGYSVSREKKESFPLTVTSAQKNPTAFYLCATPQNRAVAFFGQGTRLTVV.

There are a few counts of this clonotype. The CDR3 protein is CAIGDRINEQFF. In DNA form, the CDR3 reads TGTGCCATCGGGGACAGGATTAATGAGCAGTTCTTC. The chain couples TRBV10-3 to TRBJ2-1; the match to TRBD1 covers 8 bases. Germline V gene sequence: CDR1 ENHRY, CDR2 SYGVKD. The CDR3 spans 12 residues. The V gene end was trimmed by 8 bases and the J gene end by 7 bases; junction bases not matched to a gene: 4.

This clonotype was seen a handful of times. The chain employs TRBV28 and TRBJ2-7; unclear D gene. Germline values: CDR1 MDHEN, CDR2 SYDVKM. This CDR3 spans 14 amino acids. Trimming shortened V by 3 bases and J by 3 bases, and 12 bases separated the two germline ends. CDR3 protein: CASSFYAAVYEQYF. The CDR3 nucleotides read TGTGCCAGCAGTTTTTACGCCGCTGTCTACGAGCAGTACTTC.

Only a few counts were recorded for this clonotype. In nucleotides, the CDR3 is TGCAGCGCCCGGACTTTCTACGAGCAGTACTTC. Translated: CSARTFYEQYF. The rearrangement uses TRBV29-1 and TRBJ2-7, with D possibly TRBD2 on 5 matching bases. Germline CDR1 is SQVTM and CDR2 is ANQGSEA. The CDR3 is 11 amino acids. V shed 7 bases and J shed 3 bases, with 10 bases lying between them.

The chain employs TRBV3-1 and TRBJ2-5; 7 bases are a match to TRBD2. The CDR3 spans 17 residues. Germline loops: CDR1 LGHDT, CDR2 YNNKEL (reference sequence). The junction had 10 bases not matched to a gene; V was cut back by 0 bases and J by 3 bases. The CDR3 DNA reads TGTGCCAGCAGCCAAGATCTTTCCAGCGGGGAAAAAGAGACCCAGTACTTC. Amino acid sequence: CASSQDLSSGEKETQYF.

The genes are TRBV25-1 and TRBJ2-5; TRBD1 matches 7 bases. V was pared by 7 bases and J by 5 bases, with 19 bases of the junction left unmatched. The CDR3 extends over 17 amino acids. CDR1 is MGHDK, CDR2 SYGVNS, per germline. CDR3 DNA: TGTGCCAGCACCAACGCCGAGGGGGCGCATTCAGCCGAGACCCAGTACTTC. The encoded protein is CASTNAEGAHSAETQYF.

This clonotype was seen a handful of times. The genes are TRBV4-1 and TRBJ2-5; 9 positions agree with TRBD2. The J call may be faulty, since TRBJ2-1 better matches the DNA end. Germline V gene lookup returns CDR1 MGHRA and CDR2 YSYEKL. This CDR3 is 15 amino acids long. The CDR3 coding sequence is TGCGCCAGCAGCCAAGTCACACTAGCGGGTAATGAGCAGTTCTTC. Its translation: CASSQVTLAGNEQFF.

The chain links TRBV12-3 or TRBV12-4 to TRBJ1-3; the D gene is possibly TRBD1 (6 bases). The CDR3 is 17 residues long. With 6 bases removed from V and 1 base from J, the gap between germline ends came to 19 bases. The CDR3 here is CASRTSGAGVSGNTIYF. The CDR3 DNA follows: TGTGCCAGCAGGACCTCGGGGGCCGGTGTGTCTGGAAACACCATATATTTT.

This clonotype was observed a handful of times. The chain recombines TRBV28 with TRBJ2-5; D remains ambiguous. The J call may not be correct, given that the DNA end is closer to TRBJ2-7. The germline CDR1 and CDR2 sequences are MDHEN and SYDVKM. The CDR3 contains 13 residues. CDR3: CASSPKVGHEQYF. The CDR3 DNA is TGTGCCAGCAGCCCTAAGGTCGGCCACGAGCAGTACTTC.

The rearrangement links TRBV9 to TRBJ2-5; the D gene is possibly TRBD2 (6 bases). This CDR3 has 16 residues. V lost 0 bases and J 1 base, leaving 13 bases between the germline ends. From germline, CDR1 is SGDLS and CDR2 YYNGEE. This chain's CDR3 is CASSVGTAGIQETQYF. Written as DNA, the CDR3 is TGTGCCAGCAGCGTAGGTACGGCGGGAATCCAAGAGACCCAGTACTTC.

This chain joins TRBV12-5 and TRBJ1-1; D gene unclear. The CDR3 loop spans 12 amino acids. Trimming removed 7 bases at V and 1 base at J, with 7 bases between. Germline CDR1 and CDR2: LGHNT and FRNRAP. The CDR3 coding sequence is TGTGCTAGTGTTCCGGGGAACACTGAAGCTTTCTTT. This codes for CASVPGNTEAFF.

This clonotype was observed a handful of times. V is TRBV5-1 and J is TRBJ1-5; TRBD1 aligns across 10 bases. V was clipped by 3 bases and J by 2 bases; unmatched bases: 11. The CDR3 is 18 residues long. Germline V gives CDR1 SGHRS, CDR2 YFSETQ. The CDR3 DNA is TGCGCCAGCAGCTGCTTCGGACAGGGGGAAGTTGGCAATCAGCCCCAGCATTTT. Amino acid sequence: CASSCFGQGEVGNQPQHF.

This clonotype was observed a handful of times. At one end the junction does not follow the germline gene, possibly because of a read error. This chain joins TRBV5-1 and TRBJ1-1; D might be TRBD1 (5 bases). Germline loops: CDR1 SGHRS, CDR2 YFSETQ. The CDR3 is made up of 14 amino acids. CDR3 bases: TGCGCCAGCTTTTCAGGGTCGGGAGACACTAAAGCTTTCTTT. Protein: CASFSGSGDTKAFF.

This clonotype has more than one count but fewer than ten. This chain uses TRBV9 with TRBJ2-1; 9 bases map to TRBD1. The DNA end favors TRBJ2-7, so the J call may be wrong. This CDR3 contains 16 residues. Germline assignment: CDR1 SGDLS and CDR2 YYNGEE. CDR3 sequence: CASSFQAGTGSHEQYF. In DNA form, the CDR3 reads TGTGCCAGCAGCTTTCAGGCCGGGACAGGGTCCCACGAGCAGTACTTC.

The rearrangement joins TRBV7-9 to TRBJ2-5; a weak D match, TRBD2 (7 bases). The CDR3 loop spans 17 amino acids. V lost 4 bases and J 5 bases, leaving 23 bases between the germline ends. Germline assignment: CDR1 SEHNR and CDR2 FQNEAQ (reference sequence). The CDR3 DNA follows: TGTGCCAGCAGCTATCCACCCAGGGGAGGGGTCAAGGAGACCCAGTACTTC. It yields the protein CASSYPPRGGVKETQYF.

This rearrangement joins TRBV4-2 to TRBJ2-5; D is ambiguous. The CDR3 is made up of 12 amino acids. The V end lost 0 bases, the J end lost 5 bases, and 4 bases lay between the germline ends. CDR1 and CDR2 (germline): LGHNA, YNFKEQ. CDR3 protein: CASSQEKETQYF. In DNA, the CDR3 is TGTGCCAGCAGCCAAGAGAAGGAGACCCAGTACTTC.

This clonotype turned up a few times. The chain combines TRBV11-1 with TRBJ2-5, with 12 positions matching TRBD1. CDR1 and CDR2 (germline): SGHAT, FQDESV (reference sequence). The CDR3 has 20 residues. V shed 7 bases, J shed 2 bases, and the junction held 20 bases outside the gene matches. The CDR3 reads CASIIPGGQGAWERQETQYF. As DNA, the CDR3 is TGTGCCAGCATCATCCCTGGGGGACAGGGGGCGTGGGAGCGACAAGAGACCCAGTACTTC.

The chain uses TRBV20-1 and TRBJ1-4; TRBD1 agrees at 9 bases. The ends lost 5 bases at V and 3 bases at J; junction bases unmatched: 10. The CDR3 has 16 amino acids. Germline CDR1 reads DFQATT; CDR2 reads SNEGSKA (reference sequence). The CDR3 is CSARGQGYSANEKLFF. CDR3 sequence (DNA): TGCAGTGCTCGCGGACAGGGGTATTCAGCTAATGAAAAACTGTTTTTT.

The chain carries TRBV28 and TRBJ1-4; TRBD1 agrees at 9 bases. V shed 5 bases and J 8 bases; nucleotides not matched to a gene: 6. Germline CDR1 is MDHEN and CDR2 is SYDVKM. This CDR3 comprises 14 residues. The CDR3 here is CASSGTGKDEKLFF. The CDR3 DNA sequence: TGTGCCAGCAGTGGGACAGGGAAGGACGAAAAACTGTTTTTT.

The rearrangement joins TRBV10-3 to TRBJ2-5; D gene uncertain. CDR3 length: 13 residues. Germline CDR1 is ENHRY and CDR2 is SYGVKD. V was trimmed by 6 bases and J by 3 bases, leaving 11 bases between them. In nucleotides, the CDR3 is TGTGCCATCAGAGTGGGCCAGGAAGAGACCCAGTACTTC. Amino acid sequence: CAIRVGQEETQYF.

The chain couples TRBV5-1 to TRBJ2-5; 9 nucleotides agree with TRBD2. V lost 0 bases and J lost 2; bases outside the gene matches: 8. The germline gives CDR1 SGHRS, CDR2 YFSETQ. The CDR3 sequence is 17 residues long. CDR3 DNA: TGCGCCAGCAGCTTGGGATCTAGCGGGGCCGCTCAAGAGACCCAGTACTTC. It codes for CASSLGSSGAAQETQYF.

This chain joins TRBV30 and TRBJ1-6; D uncertain. With 0 bases removed from V and 0 bases from J, the gap between germline ends came to 15 bases. The CDR3 is 18 residues long. The germline gives CDR1 GTSNPN, CDR2 SVGIG (reference sequence). CDR3 bases: TGTGCCTGGAGTGTACGCGCGGCAATGAGCTCCTATAATTCACCCCTCCACTTT. This gives the protein CAWSVRAAMSSYNSPLHF.